Listed below are T cell receptor beta chains from one sample, sequenced in a study of T cells after yellow fever vaccination. One entry per CDR3 protein, called by TCRdb with MiXCR from the 5' RACE reads. The data show a few hundred thousand distinct CDR3 sequences, 6.8% seen once. Sequenced material: PBMCs, taken about 41 days after the first yellow fever vaccination. Source of these receptors: a man between 18 and 29 years old who received the YFV17D yellow fever vaccine. Both conserved end residues are part of each CDR3. The order of the fields is D gene, J gene, clone size, V gene, CDR3 protein, CDR3 DNA. A D gene is named only where the DNA matches it firmly. Only part of the rows carry a size: once, few, many, or a class if the clone is expanded.

TRBD1,TRBJ1-2,NA,TRBV12-3/TRBV12-4,CANTGGGIWGYTF,TGTGCCAATACAGGGGGCGGAATTTGGGGCTACACCTTC
TRBD2,TRBJ2-1,many,TRBV6-5,CASRSRTSGGAVGPTWYNEQFF,TGTGCCAGCAGAAGCAGGACTAGCGGGGGGGCCGTTGGTCCCACATGGTACAATGAGCAGTTCTTC
TRBD1,TRBJ1-6,NA,TRBV27,CASSEATGGWNSPLHF,TGTGCCAGCAGTGAAGCGACAGGGGGTTGGAATTCACCCCTCCACTTT
NA,TRBJ2-7,many,TRBV20-1,CSASRQYLYEQYF,TGCAGTGCTAGTCGGCAGTACCTTTACGAGCAGTACTTC
TRBD2,TRBJ2-7,many,TRBV5-1,CASSLARFKRGASYEQYF,TGCGCCAGCAGCTTGGCCCGGTTCAAGCGGGGGGCGTCCTACGAGCAGTACTTC
NA,TRBJ2-2,NA,TRBV5-1,CASRFLTNTGKLFF,TGCGCCAGCAGGTTTCTGACGAACACCGGGAAGCTGTTTTTT
NA,TRBJ2-3,few,TRBV20-1,CSARQGGYASTDTQYF,TGCAGTGCCCGTCAGGGGGGATACGCTAGCACAGATACGCAGTATTTT
TRBD1,TRBJ2-1,few,TRBV7-9,CASSSTGTGGDEQFF,TGTGCCAGCAGCTCGACCGGGACAGGGGGCGATGAGCAGTTCTTC
NA,TRBJ1-5,many,TRBV10-3,CAISGLESSQPQHF,TGTGCCATCAGTGGGCTGGAGTCCAGTCAGCCCCAGCATTTT
TRBD1,TRBJ2-7,NA,TRBV4-3,CASSQPVGQGDLIEQYF,TGCGCCAGCAGCCAACCAGTGGGACAGGGAGACCTTATCGAGCAGTACTTC
TRBD1,TRBJ2-5,NA,TRBV5-1,CASSLVGTGGRETQYF,TGCGCCAGCAGCTTGGTCGGGACAGGGGGTAGAGAGACCCAGTACTTC
NA,TRBJ1-2,few,TRBV7-2,CASTSGFVDGYTF,TGTGCCAGCACCTCAGGGTTCGTCGATGGCTACACCTTC
NA,TRBJ2-3,NA,TRBV5-8,CASSYGVSGTDTQYF,TGTGCCAGCAGCTACGGGGTATCGGGCACAGATACGCAGTATTTT
TRBD2,TRBJ2-1,few,TRBV19,CASSSGGIIYNEQFF,TGTGCCAGTAGTAGCGGGGGGATCATATACAATGAGCAGTTCTTC
NA,TRBJ2-2,NA,TRBV6-2/TRBV6-3,CASTWSGDTGELFF,TGTGCCAGCACCTGGTCAGGGGACACCGGGGAGCTGTTTTTT
NA,TRBJ2-1,few,TRBV20-1,CSASRGGNEQFF,TGCAGTGCTAGTAGGGGGGGGAATGAGCAGTTCTTC
NA,TRBJ2-3,many,TRBV5-8,CASTTGTYTDTQYF,TGTGCCAGTACGACAGGGACTTACACAGATACGCAGTATTTT
NA,TRBJ1-5,NA,TRBV7-8,CASSLKGGPQHF,TGTGCCAGCAGCTTAAAGGGCGGCCCCCAGCATTTT
NA,TRBJ1-5,few,TRBV6-1,CASSGAINQPQHF,TGTGCCAGCAGTGGGGCCATCAATCAGCCCCAGCATTTT
TRBD1,TRBJ1-2,few,TRBV7-9,CASSSRGQGRFDYGYTF,TGTGCCAGCAGCTCACGAGGACAGGGAAGGTTTGACTATGGCTACACCTTC
NA,TRBJ2-2,few,TRBV12-3/TRBV12-4,CASSLVDRLTGELFF,TGTGCCAGCAGTTTAGTTGACAGACTCACCGGGGAGCTGTTTTTT
TRBD1,TRBJ1-1,many,TRBV25-1,CASSGYQGAYTEAFF,TGTGCCAGCAGTGGTTACCAGGGGGCTTACACTGAAGCTTTCTTT
NA,TRBJ1-2,few,TRBV2,CASRLGQSWGYTF,TGTGCCAGCAGGCTCGGACAGTCCTGGGGCTACACCTTC
NA,TRBJ2-5,many,TRBV7-9,CASSLGPETQYF,TGTGCCAGCAGCTTGGGTCCGGAGACCCAGTACTTC
NA,TRBJ1-4,NA,TRBV4-1,CASSVLFATNEKLFF,TGCGCCAGCAGCGTCCTATTCGCAACTAATGAAAAACTGTTTTTT
NA,TRBJ1-1,NA,TRBV19,CASSIWVSGTEAFF,TGTGCCAGTAGTATTTGGGTCTCGGGGACTGAAGCTTTCTTT
NA,TRBJ2-1,many,TRBV7-2,CASSFFRGANEQFF,TGTGCCAGCAGCTTCTTCAGGGGGGCAAATGAGCAGTTCTTC
TRBD2,TRBJ2-1,NA,TRBV11-2,CASSLVGPAGGPYNEQFF,TGTGCCAGCAGCTTAGTCGGACCAGCGGGGGGACCCTACAATGAGCAGTTCTTC
NA,TRBJ2-3,few,TRBV4-3,CASSQVSTEADTQYF,TGCGCCAGCAGCCAAGTTAGTACTGAGGCAGATACGCAGTATTTT
NA,TRBJ2-1,NA,TRBV12-3/TRBV12-4,CASRHGDEQFF,TGTGCCAGCAGACACGGAGATGAGCAGTTCTTC
NA,TRBJ2-2,few,TRBV7-6,CASMLTGELFF,TGTGCCAGCATGCTCACCGGGGAGCTGTTTTTT
NA,TRBJ1-6,few,TRBV7-3,CASSSHGGASSYNSPLHF,TGTGCCAGCAGTTCCCACGGTGGGGCGAGCTCCTATAATTCACCCCTCCACTTT
NA,TRBJ2-5,NA,TRBV5-1,CASSLVGPYQETQYF,TGCGCCAGCAGCTTGGTTGGACCCTATCAAGAGACCCAGTACTTC
TRBD1,TRBJ1-2,NA,TRBV14,CASSHTRDRDIFYGYTF,TGTGCCAGCAGCCATACAAGGGACAGGGATATATTCTATGGCTACACCTTC
TRBD1,TRBJ2-7,NA,TRBV20-1,CSALIGTGGNYEQYF,TGCAGTGCCCTCATCGGGACAGGGGGCAACTACGAGCAGTACTTC
NA,TRBJ2-2,once,TRBV7-9,CASSTWVAGELFF,TGTGCCAGCAGTACCTGGGTTGCCGGGGAGCTGTTTTTT
NA,TRBJ2-1,few,TRBV12-5,CASARGEQFF,TGTGCTAGTGCCCGAGGCGAGCAGTTCTTC
TRBD1,TRBJ2-5,NA,TRBV12-3/TRBV12-4,CASTPTGTQETQYF,TGTGCCAGCACCCCGACAGGGACCCAAGAGACCCAGTACTTC
NA,TRBJ2-1,few,TRBV10-3,CAISSLANSYNEQFF,TGTGCCATCAGTTCCCTAGCGAACTCCTACAATGAGCAGTTCTTC
TRBD2,TRBJ2-5,NA,TRBV14,CASSRTGLAGGKTQYF,TGTGCCAGCAGCCGAACCGGACTAGCGGGGGGGAAGACCCAGTACTTC
NA,TRBJ1-1,many,TRBV3-1,CASKTNPGPNTEAFF,TGTGCCAGCAAAACAAATCCGGGGCCGAACACTGAAGCTTTCTTT
TRBD2,TRBJ2-7,NA,TRBV4-3,CASSWTSGGPPYEQYF,TGCGCCAGCAGCTGGACTAGCGGGGGACCTCCCTACGAGCAGTACTTC
NA,TRBJ2-3,NA,TRBV6-5,CASSYSPGTDTQYF,TGTGCCAGCAGTTACTCCCCTGGCACAGATACGCAGTATTTT
NA,TRBJ2-5,many,TRBV4-1,CASSQSIGSPGGYQETQYF,TGCGCCAGCAGCCAATCAATAGGAAGTCCCGGGGGCTACCAAGAGACCCAGTACTTC
TRBD2,TRBJ2-5,NA,TRBV7-3,CASSLTGGTRSATQYF,TGTGCCAGCAGCTTAACAGGGGGGACTAGGAGCGCGACCCAGTACTTC
NA,TRBJ2-3,many,TRBV6-2/TRBV6-3,CASSYIDRDSGLDTQYF,TGTGCCAGCAGTTACATCGACCGGGACTCCGGTCTGGATACGCAGTATTTT
NA,TRBJ2-3,many,TRBV29-1,CSVVDFITDTQYF,TGCAGCGTTGTTGACTTCATCACAGATACGCAGTATTTT
NA,TRBJ2-2,NA,TRBV4-1,CASSQVANTGELFF,TGCGCCAGCAGCCAAGTAGCCAACACCGGGGAGCTGTTTTTT
NA,TRBJ1-5,NA,TRBV20-1,CSAGDIPNQPQHF,TGCAGTGCTGGGGACATACCAAATCAGCCCCAGCATTTT
NA,TRBJ1-1,NA,TRBV20-1,CSASSSGGRGAFF,TGCAGTGCTAGTTCATCGGGGGGCCGAGGAGCTTTCTTT
NA,TRBJ2-7,NA,TRBV6-5,CASSYSRGNYEQYF,TGTGCCAGCAGTTACTCGAGGGGAAACTACGAGCAGTACTTC
NA,TRBJ2-4,NA,TRBV6-1,CASNDVGAAKNIQYF,TGTGCCAGCAACGACGTGGGGGCGGCCAAAAACATTCAGTACTTC
TRBD2,TRBJ2-5,NA,TRBV5-4,CASSSYGTGGETQYF,TGTGCCAGCAGCAGCTACGGGACGGGGGGAGAGACCCAGTACTTC
NA,TRBJ2-7,many,TRBV4-3,CASSQSGSYEQYF,TGCGCCAGCAGCCAGTCGGGTTCCTACGAGCAGTACTTC
TRBD2,TRBJ2-5,many,TRBV5-1,CASSLAGLAGGQETQYF,TGCGCCAGCAGCTTGGCCGGACTAGCGGGGGGGCAAGAGACCCAGTACTTC
TRBD2,TRBJ2-1,NA,TRBV19,CAISPASGGYTRVEQFF,TGTGCCATTAGCCCCGCTAGCGGGGGCTACACAAGGGTTGAGCAGTTCTTC
NA,TRBJ2-3,NA,TRBV20-1,CSALVAPSTDTQYF,TGCAGTGCCCTCGTGGCTCCTAGCACAGATACGCAGTATTTT
TRBD1,TRBJ1-4,NA,TRBV4-3,CASSHYPPGQVEGGEKLFF,TGCGCCAGCAGCCACTACCCACCGGGACAGGTAGAAGGAGGCGAAAAACTGTTTTTT